These T cell receptor beta chains were read from a single sample in a study of metastatic and nonmetastatic thyroid tumors. TCRdb re-called the PCR reads via MiXCR. Found here are tens of thousands of clones, 20% to 30% of them singletons; the top ten hold roughly 12%. Source material: tumor tissue. The receptors stem from a male donor with papillary thyroid cancer or a benign thyroid nodule (not recorded which). Some clones in this sample may be carry-over from other donors' samples. Each CDR3 is given with its conserved first and last residue. A D gene is named only where the DNA matches it firmly. Part of the rows lack a size; the others show once, few, many or a class for expanded clones.

CDR3: CSVVPGTSYNEQFF
DNA: TGCAGCGTTGTTCCAGGGACGTCCTACAATGAGCAGTTCTTC
J: TRBJ2-1
V: TRBV29-1
size: many
D: .

CDR3: CASSLQGVRMNTEAFF
DNA: TGTGCCAGCAGCTTACAGGGGGTTAGGATGAACACTGAAGCTTTCTTT
J: TRBJ1-1
V: TRBV11-2
size: many
D: TRBD1

CDR3: CASSITSGTETQYF
DNA: TGTGCCAGTAGTATCACTAGCGGGACAGAGACCCAGTACTTC
J: TRBJ2-5
V: TRBV19
size: many
D: TRBD2

CDR3: CATSDTTQALPYEQYF
DNA: TGTGCCACCAGTGATACGACCCAGGCACTTCCCTACGAGCAGTACTTC
J: TRBJ2-7
V: TRBV24-1
size: few
D: .

CDR3: CASNSGWGRNTGEQFF
DNA: TGTGCCAGCAATTCCGGCTGGGGGCGGAACACCGGGGAGCAGTTTTTT
J: TRBJ2-2
V: TRBV7-6
size: .
D: .

CDR3: CASSYTGNEQYF
DNA: TGTGCCAGCAGTTATACGGGTAACGAGCAGTACTTC
J: TRBJ2-7
V: TRBV6-5
size: many
D: .

CDR3: CASSGGLAGRGSYEQYF
DNA: TGTGCCAGCAGTGGGGGACTAGCGGGTCGAGGATCCTACGAGCAGTACTTC
J: TRBJ2-7
V: TRBV6-1
size: few
D: TRBD2

CDR3: CSSSWGVTATDTQYF
DNA: TGCTCCAGCAGCTGGGGGGTGACTGCCACAGATACGCAGTATTTT
J: TRBJ2-3
V: TRBV5-1
size: .
D: .

CDR3: CASRIGGTGVTYEQYF
DNA: TGTGCCAGCAGGATAGGCGGGACAGGGGTTACCTACGAGCAGTACTTC
J: TRBJ2-7
V: TRBV28
size: medium-sized
D: TRBD1

CDR3: CASSFRKEAFF
DNA: TGTGCCAGCAGCTTCCGAAAAGAAGCTTTCTTT
J: TRBJ1-1
V: TRBV28
size: many
D: .

CDR3: CASSIRVGANVPTF
DNA: TGTGCCAGTAGTATACGGGTGGGGGCCAACGTCCCGACTTTC
J: TRBJ2-6
V: TRBV19
size: many
D: .

CDR3: CASSLLGETQGRETQYF
DNA: TGTGCCAGCAGTCTACTGGGAGAGACCCAAGGACGGGAGACCCAGTACTTC
J: TRBJ2-5
V: TRBV28
size: many
D: .

CDR3: CSARDRVANTEAFF
DNA: TGCAGTGCTAGAGATCGAGTGGCGAACACTGAAGCTTTCTTT
J: TRBJ1-1
V: TRBV20-1
size: .
D: .

CDR3: CSASRLVSYEQYF
DNA: TGCAGTGCGTCCCGACTGGTATCCTACGAGCAGTACTTC
J: TRBJ2-7
V: TRBV20-1
size: many
D: .

CDR3: CASSISPPTSGRVDEQFF
DNA: TGTGCCAGTAGTATATCCCCCCCGACTAGCGGGAGAGTGGATGAGCAGTTCTTC
J: TRBJ2-1
V: TRBV19
size: many
D: TRBD2

CDR3: CASSNRRKGTDTQYF
DNA: TGTGCCAGCAGTAACAGGCGGAAGGGCACAGATACGCAGTATTTT
J: TRBJ2-3
V: TRBV6-2/TRBV6-3
size: .
D: .

CDR3: CASSLPDLSGSYTDTQYF
DNA: TGCGCCAGCAGCTTGCCCGATCTCAGCGGGTCTTACACAGATACGCAGTATTTT
J: TRBJ2-3
V: TRBV5-1
size: many
D: .

CDR3: CASSLAGTPITDTQYF
DNA: TGTGCCAGCAGCTTGGCCGGGACTCCCATCACAGATACGCAGTATTTT
J: TRBJ2-3
V: TRBV5-1
size: .
D: .

CDR3: CASSQEGASGANVVTF
DNA: TGCGCCAGCAGCCAAGAGGGAGCCTCTGGGGCCAACGTGGTGACTTTC
J: TRBJ2-6
V: TRBV4-3
size: .
D: .

CDR3: CASSLWGTKKGGYTF
DNA: TGTGCCAGCAGTTTATGGGGGACAAAGAAAGGTGGCTACACCTTC
J: TRBJ1-2
V: TRBV27
size: many
D: .

CDR3: CASSETRQNEQFF
DNA: TGTGCCAGCAGTGAAACTAGACAGAATGAGCAGTTCTTC
J: TRBJ2-1
V: TRBV2
size: .
D: .

CDR3: CSASTGTDTKYF
DNA: TGCAGTGCTAGTACTGGCACAGATACGAAGTATTTT
J: TRBJ2-3
V: TRBV20-1
size: .
D: .

CDR3: CASSLFGREETQYF
DNA: TGTGCCAGCAGCTTATTTGGCAGGGAAGAGACCCAGTACTTC
J: TRBJ2-5
V: TRBV7-2
size: many
D: .

CDR3: CASSFNSGRAQETQYF
DNA: TGTGCCAGCAGCTTTAATAGCGGGAGGGCCCAAGAGACCCAGTACTTC
J: TRBJ2-5
V: TRBV7-2
size: many
D: TRBD2

CDR3: CASSKTGDSNQPQHF
DNA: TGTGCCAGCAGTAAAACAGGGGATAGCAATCAGCCCCAGCATTTT
J: TRBJ1-5
V: TRBV27
size: medium-sized
D: TRBD1

CDR3: CASSPGGDEQYF
DNA: TGTGCCAGCAGCCCCGGGGGGGACGAGCAGTACTTC
J: TRBJ2-7
V: TRBV7-2
size: medium-sized
D: TRBD2

CDR3: CASSPTGLAGEQYF
DNA: TGTGCCAGCAGCCCCACGGGACTAGCGGGGGAGCAGTACTTC
J: TRBJ2-7
V: TRBV5-5
size: .
D: TRBD2

CDR3: CASSQEWEDNEQFF
DNA: TGTGCCAGCAGCCAAGAGTGGGAGGACAATGAGCAGTTCTTC
J: TRBJ2-1
V: TRBV7-2
size: many
D: .

CDR3: CASRDHDPQGQPQHF
DNA: TGTGCCAGCAGGGACCATGACCCTCAGGGACAGCCCCAGCATTTT
J: TRBJ1-5
V: TRBV6-1
size: few
D: .

CDR3: CASSLVPTSGVGNEQFF
DNA: TGTGCCAGCAGCTTAGTTCCTACTAGCGGGGTCGGAAATGAGCAGTTCTTC
J: TRBJ2-1
V: TRBV11-2
size: .
D: TRBD2

CDR3: CATSRIMGPTDTQYF
DNA: TGTGCCACCAGCAGAATAATGGGCCCCACAGATACGCAGTATTTT
J: TRBJ2-3
V: TRBV15
size: few
D: .

CDR3: CASNIARDGNEQFF
DNA: TGTGCCAGCAACATAGCGCGGGACGGCAATGAGCAGTTCTTC
J: TRBJ2-1
V: TRBV7-2
size: .
D: .

CDR3: CASTPGQGGRETQYF
DNA: TGTGCCAGCACCCCGGGACAGGGGGGTAGGGAGACCCAGTACTTC
J: TRBJ2-5
V: TRBV12-3/TRBV12-4
size: many
D: TRBD1

CDR3: CSASDASNEQYF
DNA: TGCAGTGCTAGCGATGCGTCCAACGAGCAGTACTTC
J: TRBJ2-7
V: TRBV20-1
size: .
D: .

CDR3: CASSPRLGRAFF
DNA: TGTGCCAGCAGTCCTCGACTCGGTCGGGCTTTCTTT
J: TRBJ1-1
V: TRBV12-3/TRBV12-4
size: medium-sized
D: .

CDR3: CASSFKGESYEQYF
DNA: TGTGCCAGCAGCTTTAAGGGGGAGAGTTACGAGCAGTACTTC
J: TRBJ2-7
V: TRBV5-4
size: many
D: .

CDR3: CSAMGARDTEAFF
DNA: TGCAGTGCTATGGGGGCGCGGGACACTGAAGCTTTCTTT
J: TRBJ1-1
V: TRBV20-1
size: many
D: .

CDR3: CASSLGGTNAYEQYF
DNA: TGCGCCAGCAGCTTGGGGGGGACGAATGCCTACGAGCAGTACTTC
J: TRBJ2-7
V: TRBV5-1
size: .
D: .

CDR3: CASSSGLAGQGDNEQFF
DNA: TGCGCCAGCAGCAGTGGACTAGCGGGACAAGGGGACAATGAGCAGTTCTTC
J: TRBJ2-1
V: TRBV5-1
size: .
D: TRBD2

CDR3: CASSLSSGGLASGTNTGELFF
DNA: TGTGCCAGCAGTTTGTCCTCGGGGGGGTTGGCTAGCGGGACGAACACCGGGGAGCTGTTTTTT
J: TRBJ2-2
V: TRBV28
size: .
D: TRBD2

CDR3: CASSHDRDSNEQYF
DNA: TGTGCCAGCTCACACGACAGGGACTCGAACGAGCAGTACTTC
J: TRBJ2-7
V: TRBV18
size: many
D: .

CDR3: CSAIRETNEQFF
DNA: TGCAGTGCTATTAGGGAAACCAATGAGCAGTTCTTC
J: TRBJ2-1
V: TRBV20-1
size: many
D: .

CDR3: CATQARHISYEQYF
DNA: TGTGCCACCCAGGCTCGGCATATCTCCTACGAGCAGTACTTC
J: TRBJ2-7
V: TRBV6-2/TRBV6-3
size: .
D: .

CDR3: CASSATSVRNQQFF
DNA: TGTGCCAGCAGCGCCACTAGCGTGAGGAATCAGCAGTTCTTC
J: TRBJ2-1
V: TRBV2
size: .
D: TRBD2

CDR3: CASSRGAGGANEQFF
DNA: TGTGCCAGTAGTAGGGGGGCAGGGGGCGCGAATGAGCAGTTCTTC
J: TRBJ2-1
V: TRBV19
size: few
D: TRBD1

CDR3: CASSLDEISNQPQHF
DNA: TGTGCCAGCAGCTTAGATGAGATTAGCAATCAGCCCCAGCATTTT
J: TRBJ1-5
V: TRBV7-2
size: many
D: .

CDR3: CASGGEAGNTIYF
DNA: TGTGCCAGCGGGGGTGAGGCTGGAAACACCATATATTTT
J: TRBJ1-3
V: TRBV4-2
size: .
D: .

CDR3: CSASKAGTYEQYF
DNA: TGCAGTGCTAGTAAAGCTGGCACCTACGAGCAGTACTTC
J: TRBJ2-7
V: TRBV20-1
size: .
D: .

CDR3: CASSFGQGENIQYF
DNA: TGCGCCAGCAGCTTCGGACAGGGCGAAAACATTCAGTACTTC
J: TRBJ2-4
V: TRBV5-1
size: many
D: TRBD1

CDR3: CSASPGTRWQQYF
DNA: TGCAGTGCTTCCCCCGGGACTAGATGGCAGCAGTACTTC
J: TRBJ2-7
V: TRBV20-1
size: .
D: TRBD2

CDR3: CASSPRQGTYEQYF
DNA: TGTGCCAGCTCACCCCGGCAGGGTACCTACGAGCAGTACTTC
J: TRBJ2-7
V: TRBV18
size: many
D: .

CDR3: CASAGTGANTEAFF
DNA: TGTGCCAGCGCTGGGACAGGGGCGAACACTGAAGCTTTCTTT
J: TRBJ1-1
V: TRBV4-2
size: .
D: TRBD1

CDR3: CASSLTGGGAEQYF
DNA: TGTGCCAGCAGTTTGACGGGGGGGGGAGCCGAGCAGTACTTC
J: TRBJ2-7
V: TRBV6-5
size: .
D: TRBD2

CDR3: CASSPRGGTPHSGNTIYF
DNA: TGTGCCAGCAGCCCCCGGGGAGGGACTCCCCATTCTGGAAACACCATATATTTT
J: TRBJ1-3
V: TRBV11-1
size: few
D: .

CDR3: CASSIGGTFNEQFF
DNA: TGTGCCAGTAGTATTGGGGGGACCTTTAATGAGCAGTTCTTC
J: TRBJ2-1
V: TRBV19
size: .
D: .